This section outlines one TCR beta chain sequence together with its context. This sample was taken from a study of Ad26.COV2.S vaccination and SARS-CoV-2 variants. TCRdb keeps only in-frame clones here, not all; method: immunoSEQ multiplex PCR. Of 100,000 or so clones detected, over 60% appear once; the ten largest clones hold approximately 15%. This CDR3 comprises 11 residues. Trimming took 3 bases from V and 7 from J, leaving 6 bases between them. Germline CDR1 SGHAT, CDR2 FQNNGV. This clonotype was sampled from a human donor who had recovered from COVID-19. This sequence joins TRBV11-2 and TRBJ2-5; D unresolved. The sequencing here drew on peripheral blood, taken after recovery from COVID-19. Here the CDR3 reads CASSLTGTQYF. As DNA, the CDR3 is TGTGCCAGCAGCTTGACCGGGACCCAGTACTTC. Based on the CDR3 plus reference TRBV11-2 and TRBJ2-5, the full variable domain is EAGVAQSPRYKIIEKRQSVAFWCNPISGHATLYWYQQILGQGPKLLIQFQNNGVVDDSQLPKDRFSAERLKGVDSTLKIQPAKLEDSAVYLCASSLTGTQYFGPGTRLLVL.